This record covers a single T cell receptor (beta chain). Germline V gene sequence: CDR1 LNHDA, CDR2 SQIVND (reference sequence). Trimming shortened V by 3 bases and J by 7 bases, and 16 bases separated the two germline ends. This CDR3 spans 15 amino acids. The entry originates in a study of blood T cell repertoires in COVID-19. Study in general: The origin of the acute and convalescent COVID-19 samples was the United States, Italy and Spain.

Generated by immunoSEQ multiplex PCR, the TCRdb table keeps only in-frame clones and is missing some. The top ten clones hold 1.6% of a sample with 250,000 to 400,000 clones, about 87% of them seen once. The chain links TRBV19 to TRBJ1-5; the D gene is possibly TRBD1 (5 bases). The TCR was taken from a young woman with COVID-19, enrolled during active disease. The specimen sequenced was peripheral blood. The CDR3 nucleotides read TGTGCCAGTAGTATTATGTTCGGGGGGGGACAGCCCCAGCATTTT. Its protein product is CASSIMFGGGQPQHF.